The rows below give T cell receptor beta chains drawn from one sample of a study of cytomegalovirus exposure and HLA in healthy donors. Here immunoSEQ multiplex PCR was the method, and the copy in TCRdb shows in-frame clones only, minus some. Of about 130,000 clones detected, over 70% appear once; the ten largest clones hold roughly 2.1%. The specimen sequenced was PBMCs. The receptor set was obtained from a woman between 40 and 55 years old in good health and CMV-seropositive. Each CDR3 is given with its conserved first and last residue. A D gene is named only where the DNA matches it firmly. Expanded clones are given a class, and other clones once, few, many or no size at all.

TRBJ1-5 | - | - | TRBV28 | TGTGCCAGCAGTTTCCGCGCCCCAGGGGCAAGGTTGTTAAGTAATCAGCCCCAGCATTTT | CASSFRAPGARLLSNQPQHF
TRBJ2-1 | - | - | TRBV7-3 | TGTGCCAGCAGCGTGGGGGGGCTCTACAATGAGCAGTTCTTC | CASSVGGLYNEQFF
TRBJ1-3 | once | TRBD1 | TRBV28 | TGTGCCAGCGAGGACAGGACAAGCTCTGGAAACACCATATATTTT | CASEDRTSSGNTIYF
TRBJ1-4 | - | TRBD1 | TRBV28 | TGTGCCAGCAGTCGTTACAGGGGGGCAACTAATGAAAAACTGTTTTTT | CASSRYRGATNEKLFF
TRBJ1-2 | - | TRBD1 | TRBV6-6 | TGTGCCAGCAGCTTGGGACAGGCCTATGGCTACACCTTC | CASSLGQAYGYTF
TRBJ2-2 | - | - | TRBV6-1 | TGTGCCAGCACCACCTCGGAGGAAGGGGGGGAGCTGTTTTTT | CASTTSEEGGELFF
TRBJ1-3 | - | - | TRBV13 | TGTGCCAGCAGCAGCTTAATTAGGGGCTCTGGAAACACCATATATTTT | CASSSLIRGSGNTIYF
TRBJ1-6 | - | TRBD1 | TRBV7-8 | TGTGCCAGCAGCCCAGGGACAGGGGAAAGGCCCCTCCACTTT | CASSPGTGERPLHF
TRBJ1-2 | - | - | TRBV6-5 | TGTGCCAGCAGTTCCCCCACAGGTCGTAACTATGGCTACACCTTC | CASSSPTGRNYGYTF
TRBJ1-2 | - | TRBD1 | TRBV29-1 | TGCAGCGCCTGGACAGGGGATGGCTACACCTTC | CSAWTGDGYTF
TRBJ2-5 | - | TRBD2 | TRBV9 | TGTGCCAGCAGCTTCTCGACTAGCGGGGTACAAGAGACCCAGTACTTC | CASSFSTSGVQETQYF
TRBJ1-4 | - | - | TRBV6-6 | TGTGCCAGCAGTTACTCGAGTTCGGGGTATCTGTTTTTT | CASSYSSSGYLFF
TRBJ1-2 | once | - | TRBV6-6 | TGTGCCAGCAGTTACCAGGGGTTAGACTATGGCTACACCTTC | CASSYQGLDYGYTF
TRBJ2-3 | - | TRBD1 | TRBV4-3 | TGCGCCAGCAGCCAAGTGACAGGGGGCCCAGATACGCAGTATTTT | CASSQVTGGPDTQYF
TRBJ1-5 | - | TRBD1 | TRBV27 | TGTGCCAGCAGTCCCGGACAGGGGCTAAAGGTAGGCAATCAGCCCCAGCATTTT | CASSPGQGLKVGNQPQHF
TRBJ1-6 | - | - | TRBV19 | TGTGCCAGTAGTCGGGCGGCAGGGTCGGATTCACCCCTCCACTTT | CASSRAAGSDSPLHF
TRBJ1-2 | - | TRBD1 | TRBV28 | TGTGCCAGCAGCGTCATGGACAGGGGAAGGAACTATGGCTACACCTTC | CASSVMDRGRNYGYTF
TRBJ1-4 | - | - | TRBV9 | TGTGCCAGCAGACGCGGGGGGGGAGAGGGAAAACTGTTTTTT | CASRRGGGEGKLFF
TRBJ2-1 | - | - | TRBV7-2 | TGTGCCAGCACGGGTGGCGGGTCCTACAATGAGCAGTTCTTC | CASTGGGSYNEQFF
TRBJ2-1 | few | TRBD2 | TRBV5-5 | TGTGCCAGCAGCTTTCTAGCGGGGGGGGGCAATGAGCAGTTCTTC | CASSFLAGGGNEQFF
TRBJ1-2 | - | TRBD1 | TRBV28 | TGTGCCAGCAGTTTAGCCGGACAGGGGTCCTATGGCTACACCTTC | CASSLAGQGSYGYTF
TRBJ1-6 | once | TRBD1 | TRBV7-8 | TGTGCCAGCAGCTTAAGTACAGGGGGAAATAATTCACCCCTCCACTTT | CASSLSTGGNNSPLHF
TRBJ1-1 | - | TRBD1 | TRBV30 | TGTGCCTGGAGTGGCCCGGGACAGGGAGGCACTGAAGCTTTCTTT | CAWSGPGQGGTEAFF
TRBJ2-3 | once | TRBD1 | TRBV11-3 | TGTGCCAGCAGCTATCAGACAGGGGATACGCAGTATTTT | CASSYQTGDTQYF
TRBJ2-7 | once | TRBD1 | TRBV9 | TGTGCCAGCAGCGTAGGTACAGGGGGCTCCTACGAGCAGTACTTC | CASSVGTGGSYEQYF
TRBJ2-5 | - | - | TRBV7-7 | TGTGCCAGCAGCTTAGATATTGGGGAGGAGGCCCAAGAGACCCAGTACTTC | CASSLDIGEEAQETQYF
TRBJ2-3 | - | TRBD1 | TRBV5-5 | TGTGCCAGCAGCTTGGTCGGGACAGGGGGCAGCACAGATACGCAGTATTTT | CASSLVGTGGSTDTQYF
TRBJ2-7 | - | - | TRBV21-1 | TGTGCCAGCAGCGCCCGGGACAGGGGTAAGCAGTACTTC | CASSARDRGKQYF
TRBJ2-1 | few | - | TRBV7-2 | TGTGCCAGCAGCTTCTACTCTGCGGGCCTTCGCGATCCTGAGCAGTTCTTC | CASSFYSAGLRDPEQFF
TRBJ2-1 | - | TRBD1 | TRBV4-2 | TGTGCCAGCAGCCGACGGACAGGGATGAATGAGCAGTTCTTC | CASSRRTGMNEQFF
TRBJ1-1 | - | TRBD1 | TRBV27 | TGTGCCAGCAGTAAACGGACAGGAGTGAACACTGAAGCTTTCTTT | CASSKRTGVNTEAFF
TRBJ1-4 | - | - | TRBV6-6 | TGTGCCAGCAGTTGCGGAGGTTTAACTAATGAAAAACTGTTTTTT | CASSCGGLTNEKLFF